This T cell receptor beta chain appears in the sequencing data of a study of T-cell reconstitution after alpha-beta-depleted transplantation in children (dated by TCRdb to about 2016). As for the study more broadly: Using TCR repertoire profiling, the study followed T-cell immune reconstitution in a quantitative way in children after TCRalphabeta/CD19-depleted allogeneic hematopoietic cell transplantation. The paper as a whole reports these results and caveats: Over the following months the frequencies of hyperexpanded clones went down, and after one year T-cell counts and TCRbeta diversity were mostly credited to newly produced T cells. Apparently early alphabetaT-cell count recovery about two months after transplant reportedly relied on only several hundred rapidly expanded clones derived from non-depleted graft cells. In some patients, the high TCRbeta diversity seen at day 60 was put down to recipient T cells and intrathymic progenitors that had survived conditioning.

Library preparation employed PCR. For sequencing, an Illumina HiSeq 2500 was employed. TCR library preparation used molecular barcoding, with unique molecular identifiers applied to normalize quantification of the TCRbeta repertoire. TCRdb reprocessing: public reads trimmed at Q25 with fastp, clones called with MiXCR, in-frame beta chains kept. CDR3 protein sequences are deduplicated, and each keeps its most common genes and DNA. The sample table lists roughly 570,000 distinct CDR3 sequences, roughly 30% of them with a count of one. Clones ranked in the top ten supply under 45% of the sample. Looking up the germline V gene yields CDR1 SGHRS and CDR2 YFSETQ. From the cysteine through the phenylalanine, the CDR3 covers 16 amino acids. Here the CDR3 DNA is all that survives: 48 bases in frame from base 1. V lost 7 bases and J lost 6 bases; the stretch between them is 23 bases long. Points on this clonotype: Its antigen remains unidentified. Within one base of it there is no much larger clone, and no base qualities were kept.

Sample treatment or condition, as interpreted from the label and publication: allogeneic hematopoietic cell transplantation with graft depleted of TCRalphabeta T cells and CD19 B cells. Transplant recipients were children who received TCRalphabeta/CD19-depleted allogeneic hematopoietic cell grafts. The sample here was PBMCs, taken before TCRalphabeta/CD19-depleted stem cell transplant. The chain links TRBV5-1 with TRBJ2-1; TRBD2 could be the D gene, as 6 bases match. This clonotype was obtained from a boy under three years old with Wiskott-Aldrich syndrome, due to receive a stem cell transplant. The encoded CDR3 is CASAFLPEGQGNEQFF. The nucleotide sequence is given as TGCGCCAGCGCATTTTTGCCGGAGGGCCAGGGCAATGAGCAGTTCTTC. The full variable domain, completed from the reference TRBV5-1 and TRBJ2-1 proteins outside the CDR3, reads KAGVTQTPRYLIKTRGQQVTLSCSPISGHRSVSWYQQTPGQGLQFLFEYFSETQRNKGNFPGRFSGRQFSNSRSEMNVSTLELGDSALYLCASAFLPEGQGNEQFFGPGTRLTVL.